This T cell receptor (beta chain) was sequenced in a study of blood T cell repertoires in COVID-19. Study details: Researchers got acute and convalescent COVID-19 samples from the United States, Italy and Spain. PBMCs, B-cell-depleted T cells, or T cells provided the cDNA or gDNA that made up the material.

The CDR3 has 17 residues. CDR1 is LGHDT and CDR2 is YNNKEL in the germline V gene (reference sequence). V lost 4 bases, J lost 2 bases, and 18 bases lay in between. In the authors' methods: Scientists estimated how many nucleated cells there were by amplifying reference gene primers. Sequenced by immunoSEQ multiplex PCR; TCRdb stores in-frame clones only, minus some. V and J calls and clone size follow that table, whereas D and trimming were derived from the DNA. This sample has more than 85,000 clones, with around 76% found just once. This clone was observed a few times. V usage is TRBV3-1 (or the pseudogene TRBV3-2) and J usage is TRBJ1-3; perhaps TRBD1 as D (6 bases). Source material: peripheral blood. The sequence was collected from a woman in her seventies with acute or convalescent COVID-19. The CDR3 DNA follows: TGTGCCAGCAGCCGGAACGACCTGGGGGGGCCTGGAAACACCATATATTTT. Translation gives CASSRNDLGGPGNTIYF.